The text below deals with one T cell receptor (beta chain). As yet, its antigen is unknown. The data stem from a study of T cell responses to AZD1222 COVID-19 vaccine. Study-wide points: Clonal diversity was possibly underestimated; the donors were predominantly white British and more often female. Spike as a whole was targeted by vaccine-associated CD4 TCRs, dominant at 160-218 and 743-854. Every sample of the repertoires postdated the peak T cell response.

Germline V CDR1 and CDR2: SGHKS, YYEKEE (reference sequence). V was cut by 2 bases and J by 2 bases, with 5 bases left in between. This CDR3 is built from 13 residues. This table comes from immunoSEQ multiplex PCR, and its TCRdb copy is limited to in-frame clones, with some not included. The repertoire has 90,000 to 120,000 clones, under 95% of them found once; the top ten carry around 20%. This TCR came from an adult in good health. The sequenced sample was peripheral blood, obtained on day 0 of AZD1222 vaccination. This chain uses TRBV5-5 with TRBJ1-3; D is unresolved. In DNA form, the CDR3 reads TGTGCCAGCAGCTTAAGCGCTGGAAACACCATATATTTT. Its translation is CASSLSAGNTIYF.